This T cell receptor (beta chain) derives from a study of OX40 agonist ivuxolimab in advanced cancers. Study summary: Therapy given before enrollment (anti-PD-1, anti-PD-L1 or anti-CTLA-4) was allowed, and 40% had some.

Produced via immunoSEQ multiplex PCR; TCRdb's table is partial and in-frame only. The data contain some 19,000 clones, roughly 91% of them singletons. Germline CDR1 and CDR2: SGHTA and FQGTGA. V dropped 4 bases and J dropped 7; count of bases not matched to a gene: 18. CDR3 length: 18 residues. Prior autoimmune disease or systemic immunosuppression barred patients. The sequences come from CD4+ or CD8+ T cells sorted from blood, collected in a trial of the OX40 agonist ivuxolimab. This clonotype was obtained from an adult with an advanced solid tumor such as melanoma, head and neck, liver or kidney cancer. The rearrangement joins TRBV7-3 to TRBJ2-2; 7 bases fit TRBD2. The CDR3 is CASSSYRVGGPGGGELFF. The CDR3 DNA is TGTGCCAGCAGCTCCTATAGGGTGGGAGGGCCTGGAGGCGGGGAGCTGTTTTTT.